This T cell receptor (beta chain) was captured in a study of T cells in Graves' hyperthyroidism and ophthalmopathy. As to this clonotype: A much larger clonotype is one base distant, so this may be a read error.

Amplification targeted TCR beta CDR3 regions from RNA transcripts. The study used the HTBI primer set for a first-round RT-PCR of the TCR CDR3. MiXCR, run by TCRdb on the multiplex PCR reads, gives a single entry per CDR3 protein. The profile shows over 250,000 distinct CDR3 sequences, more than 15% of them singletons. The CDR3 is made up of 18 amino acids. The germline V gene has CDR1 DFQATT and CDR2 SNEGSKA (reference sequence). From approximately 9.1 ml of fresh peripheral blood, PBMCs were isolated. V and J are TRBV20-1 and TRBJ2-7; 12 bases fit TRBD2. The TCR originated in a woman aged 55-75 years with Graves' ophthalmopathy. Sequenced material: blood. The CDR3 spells CSAAPGTSGPKISYGQYF. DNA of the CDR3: TGCAGTGCTGCCCCCGGGACTAGCGGGCCTAAGATCTCCTACGGGCAGTACTTC.